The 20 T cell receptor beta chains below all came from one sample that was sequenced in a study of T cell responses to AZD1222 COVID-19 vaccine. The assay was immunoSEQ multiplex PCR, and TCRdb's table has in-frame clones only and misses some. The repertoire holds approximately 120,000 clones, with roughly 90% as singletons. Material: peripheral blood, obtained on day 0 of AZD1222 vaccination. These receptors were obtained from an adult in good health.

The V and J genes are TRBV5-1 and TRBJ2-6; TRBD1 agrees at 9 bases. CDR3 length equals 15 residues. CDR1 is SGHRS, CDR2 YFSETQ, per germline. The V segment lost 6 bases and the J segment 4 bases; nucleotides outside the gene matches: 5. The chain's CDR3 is CASTHRGLGANVLTF. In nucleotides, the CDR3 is TGCGCCAGCACCCACAGGGGGCTCGGGGCCAACGTCCTGACTTTC.

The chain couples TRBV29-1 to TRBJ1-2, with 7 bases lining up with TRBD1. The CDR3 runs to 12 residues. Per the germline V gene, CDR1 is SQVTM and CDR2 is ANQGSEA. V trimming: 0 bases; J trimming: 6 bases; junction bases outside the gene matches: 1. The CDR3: CSVEDTGDGYTF. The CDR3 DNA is TGCAGCGTTGAAGACACAGGGGATGGCTACACCTTC. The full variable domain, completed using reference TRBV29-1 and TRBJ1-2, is SAVISQKPSRDICQRGTSLTIQCQVDSQVTMMFWYRQQPGQSLTLIATANQGSEATYESGFVIDKFPISRPNLTFSTLTVSNMSPEDSSIYLCSVEDTGDGYTFGSGTRLTVV.

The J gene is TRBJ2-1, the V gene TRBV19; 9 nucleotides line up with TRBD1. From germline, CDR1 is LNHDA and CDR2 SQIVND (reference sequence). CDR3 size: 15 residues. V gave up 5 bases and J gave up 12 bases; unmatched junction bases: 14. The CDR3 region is CASSLIPGQGNVQFF. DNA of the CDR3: TGTGCCAGTAGTCTCATTCCGGGACAGGGAAACGTGCAGTTCTTC.

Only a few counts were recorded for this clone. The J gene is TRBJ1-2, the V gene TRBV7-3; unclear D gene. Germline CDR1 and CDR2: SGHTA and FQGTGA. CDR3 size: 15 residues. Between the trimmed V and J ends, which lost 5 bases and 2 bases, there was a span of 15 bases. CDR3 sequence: CASSPQAVANYGYTF. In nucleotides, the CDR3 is TGTGCCAGCAGCCCTCAAGCCGTCGCCAACTATGGCTACACCTTC.

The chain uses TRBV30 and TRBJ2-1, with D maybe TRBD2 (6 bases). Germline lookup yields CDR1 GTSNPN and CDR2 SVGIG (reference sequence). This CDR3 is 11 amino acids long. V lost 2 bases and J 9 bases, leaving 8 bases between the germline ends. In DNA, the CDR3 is TGTGCCTGGAGTTGGAGGGCTGAGCAGTTCTTC. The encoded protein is CAWSWRAEQFF.

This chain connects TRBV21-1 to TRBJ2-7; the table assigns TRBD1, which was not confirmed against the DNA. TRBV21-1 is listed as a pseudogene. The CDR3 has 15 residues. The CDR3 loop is CADFKGEQGQGEQYF. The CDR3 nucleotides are TGTGCCGACTTTAAAGGGGAGCAGGGACAAGGCGAGCAGTACTTC.

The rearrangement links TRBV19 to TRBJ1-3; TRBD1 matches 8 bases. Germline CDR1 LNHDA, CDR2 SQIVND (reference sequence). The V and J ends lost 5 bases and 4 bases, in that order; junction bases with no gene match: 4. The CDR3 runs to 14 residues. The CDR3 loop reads CASSGTGLGNTIYF. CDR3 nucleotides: TGTGCCAGTAGTGGGACAGGCCTCGGAAACACCATATATTTT. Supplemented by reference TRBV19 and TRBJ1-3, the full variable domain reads DGGITQSPKYLFRKEGQNVTLSCEQNLNHDAMYWYRQDPGQGLRLIYYSQIVNDFQKGDIAEGYSVSREKKESFPLTVTSAQKNPTAFYLCASSGTGLGNTIYFGEGSWLTVV.

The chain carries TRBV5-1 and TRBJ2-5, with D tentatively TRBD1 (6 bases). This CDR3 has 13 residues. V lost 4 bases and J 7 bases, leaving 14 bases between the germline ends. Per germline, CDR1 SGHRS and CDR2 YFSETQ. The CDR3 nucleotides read TGCGCCAGCAGCGTTCAGGGGTTGGCGACCCAGTACTTC. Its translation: CASSVQGLATQYF.

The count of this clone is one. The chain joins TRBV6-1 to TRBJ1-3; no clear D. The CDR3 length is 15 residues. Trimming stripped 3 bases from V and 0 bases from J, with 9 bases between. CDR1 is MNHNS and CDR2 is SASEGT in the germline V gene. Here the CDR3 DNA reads TGTGCCAGCAGTGAGAGCGGGAGCTCTGGAAACACCATATATTTT. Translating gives CASSESGSSGNTIYF.

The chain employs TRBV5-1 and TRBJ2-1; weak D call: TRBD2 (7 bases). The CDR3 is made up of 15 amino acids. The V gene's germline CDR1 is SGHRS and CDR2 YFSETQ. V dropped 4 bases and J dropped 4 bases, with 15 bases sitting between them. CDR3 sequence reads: CASSPGAGVYNEQFF. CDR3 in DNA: TGCGCCAGCAGCCCGGGGGCGGGAGTTTACAATGAGCAGTTCTTC.

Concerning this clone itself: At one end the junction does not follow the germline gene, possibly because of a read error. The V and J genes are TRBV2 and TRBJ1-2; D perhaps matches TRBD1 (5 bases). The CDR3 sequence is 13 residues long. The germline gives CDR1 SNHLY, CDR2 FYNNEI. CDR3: CASRTLTLHRKAF. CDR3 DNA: TGTGCCAGCAGAACTCTAACGCTACACAGGAAAGCCTTC.

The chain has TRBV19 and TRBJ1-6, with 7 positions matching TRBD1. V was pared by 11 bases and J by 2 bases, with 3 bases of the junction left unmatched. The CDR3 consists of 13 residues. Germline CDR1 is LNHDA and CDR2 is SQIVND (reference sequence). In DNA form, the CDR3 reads TGTGCCGTAGGGACAGCCTATAATTCACCCCTCCACTTT. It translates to CAVGTAYNSPLHF.

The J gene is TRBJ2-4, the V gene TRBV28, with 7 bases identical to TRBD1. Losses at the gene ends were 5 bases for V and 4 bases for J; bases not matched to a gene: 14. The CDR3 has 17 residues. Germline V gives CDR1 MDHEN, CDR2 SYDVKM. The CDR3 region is CASSIYRSGTVKNIQYF. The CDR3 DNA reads TGTGCCAGCAGTATTTACCGGTCCGGGACAGTAAAAAACATTCAGTACTTC.

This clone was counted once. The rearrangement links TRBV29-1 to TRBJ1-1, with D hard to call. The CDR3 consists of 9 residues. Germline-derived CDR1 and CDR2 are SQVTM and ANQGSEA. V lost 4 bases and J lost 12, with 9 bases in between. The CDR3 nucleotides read TGCAGCGTTGGGGTCAGTCCTTTCTTT. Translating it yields CSVGVSPFF.

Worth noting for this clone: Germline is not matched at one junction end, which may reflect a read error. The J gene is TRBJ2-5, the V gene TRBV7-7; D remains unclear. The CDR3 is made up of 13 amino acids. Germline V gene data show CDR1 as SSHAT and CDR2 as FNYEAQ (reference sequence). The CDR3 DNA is TGTGCTAGCAGCTTAGCCCGGGAAGAGACCCAGTACTTC. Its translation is CASSLAREETQYF. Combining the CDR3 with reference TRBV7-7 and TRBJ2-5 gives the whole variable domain GAGVSQSPRYKVTKRGQDVTLRCDPISSHATLYWYQQALGQGPEFLTYFNYEAQPDKSGLPSDRFSAERPEGSISTLTIQRTEQRDSAMYRCASSLAREETQYFGPGTRLLVL.

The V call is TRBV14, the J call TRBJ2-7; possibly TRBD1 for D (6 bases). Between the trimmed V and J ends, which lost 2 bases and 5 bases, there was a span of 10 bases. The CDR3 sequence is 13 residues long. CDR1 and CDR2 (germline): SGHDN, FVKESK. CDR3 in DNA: TGTGCCAGCAGCCAACCCTACAGGGACGAGCAGTACTTC. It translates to CASSQPYRDEQYF.

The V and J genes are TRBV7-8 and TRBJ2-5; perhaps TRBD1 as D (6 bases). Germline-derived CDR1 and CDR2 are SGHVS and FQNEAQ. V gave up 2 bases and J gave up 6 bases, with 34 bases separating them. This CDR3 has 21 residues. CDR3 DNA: TGTGCCAGCAGCTTAAAGCGCCCGGCGAGTGGCGCAGGGGCTCTTCTACAGACCCAGTACTTC. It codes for CASSLKRPASGAGALLQTQYF.

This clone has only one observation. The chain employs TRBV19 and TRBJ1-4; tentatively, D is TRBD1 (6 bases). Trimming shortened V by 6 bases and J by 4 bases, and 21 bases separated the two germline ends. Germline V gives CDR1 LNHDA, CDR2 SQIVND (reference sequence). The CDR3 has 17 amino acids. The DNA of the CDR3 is TGTGCCAGTAGGGGATCCCGTGACAGGTTTTATAATGAAAAACTGTTTTTT. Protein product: CASRGSRDRFYNEKLFF. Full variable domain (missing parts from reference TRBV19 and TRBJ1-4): DGGITQSPKYLFRKEGQNVTLSCEQNLNHDAMYWYRQDPGQGLRLIYYSQIVNDFQKGDIAEGYSVSREKKESFPLTVTSAQKNPTAFYLCASRGSRDRFYNEKLFFGSGTQLSVL.

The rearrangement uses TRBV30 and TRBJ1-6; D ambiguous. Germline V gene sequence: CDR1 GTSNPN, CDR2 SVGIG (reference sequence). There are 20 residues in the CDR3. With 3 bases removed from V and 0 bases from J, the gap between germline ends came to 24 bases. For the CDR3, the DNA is TGTGCCTGGAGGGGTGGGGTTGGAGCACTTAATAGCTCCTATAATTCACCCCTCCACTTT. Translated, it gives CAWRGGVGALNSSYNSPLHF.

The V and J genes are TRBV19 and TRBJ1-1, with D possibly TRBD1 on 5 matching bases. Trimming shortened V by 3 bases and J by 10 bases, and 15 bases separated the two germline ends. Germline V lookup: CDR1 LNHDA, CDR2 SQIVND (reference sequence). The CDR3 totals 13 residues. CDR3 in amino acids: CASSINVVRGAFF. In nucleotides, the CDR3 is TGTGCCAGTAGTATCAACGTCGTTAGGGGAGCTTTCTTT.